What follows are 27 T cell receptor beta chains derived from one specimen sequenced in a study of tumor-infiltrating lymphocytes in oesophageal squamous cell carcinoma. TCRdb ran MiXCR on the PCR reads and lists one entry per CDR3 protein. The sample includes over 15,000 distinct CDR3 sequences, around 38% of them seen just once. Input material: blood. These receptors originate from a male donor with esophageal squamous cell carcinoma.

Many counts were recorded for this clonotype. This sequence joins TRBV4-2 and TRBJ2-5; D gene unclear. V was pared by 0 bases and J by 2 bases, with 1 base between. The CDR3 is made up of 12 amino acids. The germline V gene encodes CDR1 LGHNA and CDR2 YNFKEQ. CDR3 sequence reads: CASSQEQETQYF. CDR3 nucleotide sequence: TGTGCCAGCAGCCAAGAACAAGAGACCCAGTACTTC.

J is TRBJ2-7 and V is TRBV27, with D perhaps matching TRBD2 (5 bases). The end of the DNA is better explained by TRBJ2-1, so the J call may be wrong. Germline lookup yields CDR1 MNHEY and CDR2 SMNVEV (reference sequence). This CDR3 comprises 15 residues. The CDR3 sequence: CASSSGESSYNEQFF. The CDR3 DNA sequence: TGTGCCAGCAGTTCCGGGGAGAGCTCCTACAATGAGCAGTTCTTC.

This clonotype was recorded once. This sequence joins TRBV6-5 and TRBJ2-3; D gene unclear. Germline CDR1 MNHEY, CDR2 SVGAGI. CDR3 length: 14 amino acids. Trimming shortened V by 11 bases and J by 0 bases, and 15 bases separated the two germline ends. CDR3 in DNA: TGTGCCTCCAGACCGGGCCTTAGCACAGATACGCAGTATTTT. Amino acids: CASRPGLSTDTQYF.

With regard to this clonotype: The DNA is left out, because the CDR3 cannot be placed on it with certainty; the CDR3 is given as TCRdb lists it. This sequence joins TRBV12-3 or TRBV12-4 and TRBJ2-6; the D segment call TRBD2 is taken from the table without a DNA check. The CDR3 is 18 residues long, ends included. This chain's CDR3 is CASSNGPWAESLRAVLRF.

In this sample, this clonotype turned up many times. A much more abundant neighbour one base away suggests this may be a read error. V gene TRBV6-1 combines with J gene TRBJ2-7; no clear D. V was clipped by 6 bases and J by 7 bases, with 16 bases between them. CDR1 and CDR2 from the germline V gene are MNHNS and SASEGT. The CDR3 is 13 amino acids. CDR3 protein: CASSYASYNEQYF. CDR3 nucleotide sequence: TGTGCCAGCAGCTACGCCTCCTACAATGAGCAGTACTTC.

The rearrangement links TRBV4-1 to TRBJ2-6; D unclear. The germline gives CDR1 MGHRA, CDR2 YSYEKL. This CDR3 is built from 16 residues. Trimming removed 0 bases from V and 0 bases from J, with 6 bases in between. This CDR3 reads CASSQDYSSGANVLTF. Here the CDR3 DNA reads TGCGCCAGCAGCCAAGACTACAGCTCTGGGGCCAACGTCCTGACTTTC.

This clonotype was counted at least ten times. The CDR3 loop is CASNPQGMANYGYTF. CDR3 bases: TGTGCCAGTAATCCACAGGGGATGGCGAACTATGGCTACACCTTC. This chain uses TRBV19 with TRBJ1-2, with 7 nucleotides matching TRBD1. The CDR3 is 15 amino acids. Germline loops: CDR1 LNHDA, CDR2 SQIVND (reference sequence). With 7 bases clipped from V and 2 bases from J, the junction kept 10 bases outside the gene matches.

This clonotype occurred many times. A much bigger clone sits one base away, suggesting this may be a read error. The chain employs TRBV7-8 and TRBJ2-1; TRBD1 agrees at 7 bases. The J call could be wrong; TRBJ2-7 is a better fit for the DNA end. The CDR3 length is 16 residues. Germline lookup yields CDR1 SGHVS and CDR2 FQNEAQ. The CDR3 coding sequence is TGTGCCAGCAGCTTAACAGGGGAGACCTCCTACAATGAGCAGTACTTC. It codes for CASSLTGETSYNEQYF.

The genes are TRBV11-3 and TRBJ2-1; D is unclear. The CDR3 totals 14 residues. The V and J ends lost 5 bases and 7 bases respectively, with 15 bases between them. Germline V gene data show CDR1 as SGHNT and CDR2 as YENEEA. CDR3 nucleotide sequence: TGTGCCAGCAGCCCATCAGCCGTGGTAAATGAGCAGTTCTTC. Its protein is CASSPSAVVNEQFF.

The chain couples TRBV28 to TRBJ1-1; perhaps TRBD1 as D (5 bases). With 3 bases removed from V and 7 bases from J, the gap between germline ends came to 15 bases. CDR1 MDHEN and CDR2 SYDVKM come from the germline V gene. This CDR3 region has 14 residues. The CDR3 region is CASSLDWGRGEAFF. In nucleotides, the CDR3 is TGTGCCAGCAGTTTGGACTGGGGGAGAGGTGAAGCTTTCTTT. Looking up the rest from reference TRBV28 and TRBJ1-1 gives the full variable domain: DVKVTQSSRYLVKRTGEKVFLECVQDMDHENMFWYRQDPGLGLRLIYFSYDVKMKEKGDIPEGYSVSREKKERFSLILESASTNQTSMYLCASSLDWGRGEAFFGQGTRLTVV.

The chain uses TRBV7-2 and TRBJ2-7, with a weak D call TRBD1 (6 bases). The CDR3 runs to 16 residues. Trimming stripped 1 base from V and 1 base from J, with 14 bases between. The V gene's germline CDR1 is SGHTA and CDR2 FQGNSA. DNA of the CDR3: TGTGCCAGCAGCTTAGATGGGACAAGCAAATCCTACGAGCAGTACTTC. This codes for CASSLDGTSKSYEQYF.

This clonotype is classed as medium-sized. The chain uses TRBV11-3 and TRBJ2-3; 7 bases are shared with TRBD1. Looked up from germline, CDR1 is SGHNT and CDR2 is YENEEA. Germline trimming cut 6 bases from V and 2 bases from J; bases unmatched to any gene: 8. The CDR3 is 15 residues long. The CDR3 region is CASSQDRSITDTQYF. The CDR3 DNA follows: TGTGCCAGCAGTCAGGACAGGTCGATCACAGATACGCAGTATTTT.

CDR3 nucleotide sequence: TGCAGTGCTAGTAACCGGGATCTCTACAATGAGCAGTTCTTC. It yields the protein CSASNRDLYNEQFF. The rearrangement links TRBV20-1 to TRBJ2-1, with D maybe TRBD2 (5 bases). The CDR3 is 14 amino acids. Per germline, CDR1 DFQATT and CDR2 SNEGSKA (reference sequence). Trimming cost V 3 bases and J 3 bases, with 12 bases left between them.

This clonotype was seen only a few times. CDR3 sequence (DNA): TGTGCCAGCAGACCCGGGACAGGGGGGGGAAATGAGCAGTTCTTC. It codes for CASRPGTGGGNEQFF. The V and J genes are TRBV7-2 and TRBJ2-1; 11 bases are shared with TRBD1. The CDR3 is 15 amino acids. Unmatched junction bases numbered 8, after V lost 6 bases and J lost 7 bases. Germline lookup yields CDR1 SGHTA and CDR2 FQGNSA.

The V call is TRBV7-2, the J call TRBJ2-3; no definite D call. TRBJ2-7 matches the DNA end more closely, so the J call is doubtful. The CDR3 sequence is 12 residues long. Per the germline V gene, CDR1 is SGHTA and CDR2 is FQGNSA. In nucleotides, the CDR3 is TGTGCCAGCAGCTTTTCGATCTACGAGCAGTACTTC. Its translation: CASSFSIYEQYF.

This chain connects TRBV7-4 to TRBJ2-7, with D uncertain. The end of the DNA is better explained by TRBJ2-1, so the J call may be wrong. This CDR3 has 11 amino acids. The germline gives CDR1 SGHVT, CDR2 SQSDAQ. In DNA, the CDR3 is TGTGCCAGCAGGATTTCCAATGAGCAGTTCTTC. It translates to CASRISNEQFF.

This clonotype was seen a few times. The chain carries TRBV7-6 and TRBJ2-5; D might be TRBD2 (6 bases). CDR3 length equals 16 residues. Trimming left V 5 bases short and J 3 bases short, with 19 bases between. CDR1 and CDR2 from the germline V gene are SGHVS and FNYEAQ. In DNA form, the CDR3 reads TGTGCCAGCAGCCCCACCGGGGGACGAGGCAAAGAGACCCAGTACTTC. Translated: CASSPTGGRGKETQYF.

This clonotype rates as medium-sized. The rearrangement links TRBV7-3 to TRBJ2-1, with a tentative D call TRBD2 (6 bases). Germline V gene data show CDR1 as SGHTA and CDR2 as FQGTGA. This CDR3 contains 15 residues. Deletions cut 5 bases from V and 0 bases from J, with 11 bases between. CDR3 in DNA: TGTGCCAGCAGCCGGGACTTCAGCTCCTACAATGAGCAGTTCTTC. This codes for CASSRDFSSYNEQFF.

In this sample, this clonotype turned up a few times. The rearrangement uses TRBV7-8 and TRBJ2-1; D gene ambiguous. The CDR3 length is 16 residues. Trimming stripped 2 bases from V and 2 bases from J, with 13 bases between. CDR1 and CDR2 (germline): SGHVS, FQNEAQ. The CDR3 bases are TGTGCCAGCAGCTTACTCCTCTCCGGTCCCTACAATGAGCAGTTCTTC. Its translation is CASSLLLSGPYNEQFF.

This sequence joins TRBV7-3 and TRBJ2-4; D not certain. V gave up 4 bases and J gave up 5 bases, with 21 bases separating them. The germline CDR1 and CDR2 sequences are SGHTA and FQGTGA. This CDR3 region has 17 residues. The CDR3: CASSSLLPTLGQNIQYF. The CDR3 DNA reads TGTGCCAGCAGCTCCCTACTTCCGACCCTCGGTCAAAACATTCAGTACTTC.

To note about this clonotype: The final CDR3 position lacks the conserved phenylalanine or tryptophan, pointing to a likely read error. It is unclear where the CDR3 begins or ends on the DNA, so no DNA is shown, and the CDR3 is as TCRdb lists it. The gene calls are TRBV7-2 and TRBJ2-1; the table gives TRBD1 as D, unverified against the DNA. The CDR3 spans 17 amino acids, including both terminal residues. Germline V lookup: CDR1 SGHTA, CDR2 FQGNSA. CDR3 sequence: CASSSEDGTGAGYTFGS.

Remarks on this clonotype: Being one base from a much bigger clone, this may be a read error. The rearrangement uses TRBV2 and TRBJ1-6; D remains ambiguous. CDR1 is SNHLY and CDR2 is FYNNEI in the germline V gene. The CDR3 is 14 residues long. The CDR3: CASSPRIVNSPLNF. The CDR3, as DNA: TGTGCCAGCAGTCCCCGGATAGTGAATTCACCCCTCAACTTT.

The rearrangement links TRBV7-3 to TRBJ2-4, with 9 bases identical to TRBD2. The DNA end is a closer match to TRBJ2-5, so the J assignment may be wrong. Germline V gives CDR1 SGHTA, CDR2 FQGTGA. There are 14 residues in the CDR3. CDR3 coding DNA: TGTGCCAGCAGCCCCGGGACTAGCCTAACGACCCAGTACTTC. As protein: CASSPGTSLTTQYF.

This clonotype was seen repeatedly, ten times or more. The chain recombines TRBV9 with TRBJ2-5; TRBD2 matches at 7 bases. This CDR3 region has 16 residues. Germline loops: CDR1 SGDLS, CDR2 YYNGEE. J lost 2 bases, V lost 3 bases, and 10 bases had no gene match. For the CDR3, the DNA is TGTGCCAGCAGCGCACACCCCTCTAGCGGACAAGAGACCCAGTACTTC. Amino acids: CASSAHPSSGQETQYF.

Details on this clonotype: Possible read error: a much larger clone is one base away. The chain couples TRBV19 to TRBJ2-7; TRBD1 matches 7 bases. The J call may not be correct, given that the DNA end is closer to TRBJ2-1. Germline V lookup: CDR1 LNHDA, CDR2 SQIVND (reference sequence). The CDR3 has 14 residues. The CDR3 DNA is TGTGCCAGTAGTACCGACAGGGCACTGGGCGAGCAGTTCTTC. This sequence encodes CASSTDRALGEQFF.

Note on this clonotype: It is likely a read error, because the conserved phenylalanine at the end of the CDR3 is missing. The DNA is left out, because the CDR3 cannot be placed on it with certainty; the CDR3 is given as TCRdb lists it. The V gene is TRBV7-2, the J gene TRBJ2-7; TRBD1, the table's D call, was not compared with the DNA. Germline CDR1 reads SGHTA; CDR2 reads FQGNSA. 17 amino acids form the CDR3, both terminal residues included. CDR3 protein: CASSLDGTGVHGYTFGS.

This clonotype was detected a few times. CDR3 sequence (DNA): TGTGCCAGCAGTCGGACTAGCGGAAAGAACACCGGGGAGCTGTTTTTT. Protein product: CASSRTSGKNTGELFF. This sequence joins TRBV12-3 or TRBV12-4 and TRBJ2-2; 10 positions agree with TRBD2. CDR3 length equals 16 residues. After removal of 5 bases from V and 1 base from J, the junction contained 4 bases not matched to a gene.